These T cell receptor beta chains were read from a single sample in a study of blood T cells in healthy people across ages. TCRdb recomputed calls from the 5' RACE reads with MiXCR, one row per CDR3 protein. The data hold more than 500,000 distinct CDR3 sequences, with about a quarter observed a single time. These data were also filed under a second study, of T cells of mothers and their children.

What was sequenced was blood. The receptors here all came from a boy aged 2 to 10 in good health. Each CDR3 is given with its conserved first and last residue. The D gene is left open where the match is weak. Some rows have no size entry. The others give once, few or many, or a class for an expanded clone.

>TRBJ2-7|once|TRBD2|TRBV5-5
TGTGCCAGCAGCCCCGGACTAGCGGGGTTAGCCTACGAGCAGTACTTC
CASSPGLAGLAYEQYF
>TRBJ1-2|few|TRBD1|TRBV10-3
TGTGCCATCAGTGAGTCCGGGACAGGGTTAAATGGCTACACCTTC
CAISESGTGLNGYTF
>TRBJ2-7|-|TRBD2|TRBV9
TGTGCCAGCAGCCCTCTGGGCGGGGGGACCTACGAGCAGTACTTC
CASSPLGGGTYEQYF
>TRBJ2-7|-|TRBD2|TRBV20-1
TGCAGTGCTAGGGAATTTAGCGGGGCGAGCTCCTACGAGCAGTACTTC
CSAREFSGASSYEQYF
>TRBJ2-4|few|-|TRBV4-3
TGCGCCAGCAGCCAAGAAGTTTTAGGAAGCAGTAACCTAGCCAAAAACATTCAGTACTTC
CASSQEVLGSSNLAKNIQYF
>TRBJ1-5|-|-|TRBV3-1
TGTGCCAGCAGCCAACGATCCCCGGACAGCTTTAGCAATCAGCCCCAGCATTTT
CASSQRSPDSFSNQPQHF
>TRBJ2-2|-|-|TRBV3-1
TGTGCCAGCAGCCAAGTGGGGACGGCGTCGAACACCGGGGAGCTGTTTTTT
CASSQVGTASNTGELFF
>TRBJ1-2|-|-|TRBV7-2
TGTGCCAGCAGCCAAACCCGGGGTGGCTACACCTTC
CASSQTRGGYTF
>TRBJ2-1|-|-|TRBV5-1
TGCGCCAGCAGCTTGGCCGGGGCAGGGATTAATGAGCAGTTCTTC
CASSLAGAGINEQFF
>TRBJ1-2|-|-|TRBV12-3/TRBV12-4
TGTGCCAGCAGTTTGGAGCCTGAAGGGTTTTACTATGGCTACACCTTC
CASSLEPEGFYYGYTF
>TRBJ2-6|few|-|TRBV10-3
TGTGCCATCAGTGAGAGGAACAGCGACAACGTCCTGACTTTC
CAISERNSDNVLTF
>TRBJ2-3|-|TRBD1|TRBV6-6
TGTGCCAGCAGTGGAGGGACAGGGGGAGCCACAGATACGCAGTATTTT
CASSGGTGGATDTQYF
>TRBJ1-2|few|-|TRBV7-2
TGTGCCAGCAGCTTATCAGGGTTCTATGGCTACACCTTC
CASSLSGFYGYTF
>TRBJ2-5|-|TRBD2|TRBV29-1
TGCAGCGTTGATGGGTCTAGCGGTTTTCAAGAGACCCAGTACTTC
CSVDGSSGFQETQYF
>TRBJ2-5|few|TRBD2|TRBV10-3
TGTGCCACACGCCTAGCGGGAGGGGAAGAGACCCAGTACTTC
CATRLAGGEETQYF
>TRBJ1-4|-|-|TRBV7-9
TGTGCCAGCAGGTCCACAGGGTCTAATGAAAAACTGTTTTTT
CASRSTGSNEKLFF
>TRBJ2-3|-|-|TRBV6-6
TGTGCCAGCAGTTACGTAGCGGCAGATACGCAGTATTTT
CASSYVAADTQYF
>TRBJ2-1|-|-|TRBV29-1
TGCAGCGTTGAAATCTCGTCCTACAATGAGCAGTTCTTC
CSVEISSYNEQFF
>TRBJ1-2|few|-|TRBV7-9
TGTGCCAGCAGCTCCCCTCCCGGATATGGCTACACCTTC
CASSSPPGYGYTF
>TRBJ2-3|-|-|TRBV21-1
TGTGCCAGCAGCATCCAGGTGGACACAGATACGCAGTATTTT
CASSIQVDTDTQYF
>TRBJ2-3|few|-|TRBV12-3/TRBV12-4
TGTGCCAGCAGTGTCTTAGCGAGATCAGATACGCAGTATTTT
CASSVLARSDTQYF
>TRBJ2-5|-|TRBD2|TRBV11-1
TGTGCCAGCAGCTTAGCCCCCGGCTCTCTAGCGGGGGGACAGACCCAGTACTTC
CASSLAPGSLAGGQTQYF
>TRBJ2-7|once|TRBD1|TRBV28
TGTGCCACTTCCCGACAGGGAGTCTTCTACGAGCAGTACTTC
CATSRQGVFYEQYF
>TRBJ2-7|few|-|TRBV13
TGTGCCAGCAGCCCCTTACCACAGGGACCAGAGCAGTACTTC
CASSPLPQGPEQYF
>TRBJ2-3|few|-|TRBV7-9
TGTGCCAGCAGCTTCAGTGGGGGAGATTACACAGATACGCAGTATTTT
CASSFSGGDYTDTQYF
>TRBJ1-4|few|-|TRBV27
TGTGCCAGCAGTTTAGTTTGGGGTGAAAAACTGTTTTTT
CASSLVWGEKLFF
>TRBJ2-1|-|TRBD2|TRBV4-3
TGCGCCAGCAGCCAAGTCCCGGGACTAATTGATGAGCAGTTCTTC
CASSQVPGLIDEQFF